This T cell receptor beta chain was sequenced during a study of PD-L1 blockade in urothelial cancer. Looking at the study overall: Most of the roughly 30 patients were men whose urothelial cancer was bladder-origin. The number of prior chemotherapy regimens per patient was 0 to 3.

The CDR3 sequence is 13 residues long. With V trimmed by 4 bases and J by 3 bases, 5 bases remained unmatched. CDR1 is SQVTM and CDR2 is ANQGSEA in the germline V gene. The time point denotes: pretreatment peripheral blood. Clones were sequenced by immunoSEQ multiplex PCR, and TCRdb holds only the in-frame ones, with some missing. The sample consists of tens of thousands of clones, 70% to 90% of them appearing once. The V and J genes are TRBV29-1 and TRBJ2-7; TRBD2 matches at 8 bases. This clonotype was sampled from a woman aged 55-69 years with urothelial cancer. This specimen was PBMCs, taken around atezolizumab (anti-PD-L1) treatment. CDR3 sequence (DNA): TGCAGCGTTGGCAGTCGGGGGGGCTACGAGCAGTACTTC. Translated: CSVGSRGGYEQYF.